This T cell receptor beta chain appears in the sequencing data of a study of early T cells in non-severe SARS-CoV-2 infection. Overall study results and limits: Private and CD4 specificities were missed by VDJdb matching, skewed to anti-spike CD8.

Germline V gene lookup returns CDR1 SEHNR and CDR2 FQNEAQ (reference sequence). V gave up 5 bases and J gave up 9 bases; unmatched junction bases: 9. This CDR3 has 16 amino acids. About this clonotype: Its antigen is not identified.

Individual cDNA molecules each received unique molecular identifiers attached to them. MiXCR, run by TCRdb on the 5' RACE reads, gives a single entry per CDR3 protein. The sample has some 80,000 distinct CDR3 sequences, over 9.5% seen once. Sequencing was carried out using whole blood. The TCR was taken from an adult who was a healthcare worker with PCR-confirmed SARS-CoV-2 infection or an uninfected control (not recorded which). This chain uses TRBV7-9 with TRBJ2-1; 14 bases fit TRBD2. CDR3 sequence (DNA): TGTGCCAGCAGCGCTCGACTAGCGGGAGGGCGGAGTGAGCAGTTCTTC. It encodes CASSARLAGGRSEQFF.